This TCR beta chain was found in a study of T-cell reconstitution after alpha-beta-depleted transplantation in children (dated by TCRdb to the mid-2010s). Describing the broader study: Using TCR repertoire profiling, the study quantitatively followed how T-cell immune reconstitution unfolded in children after TCRalphabeta/CD19-depleted allogeneic hematopoietic cell transplantation.

Unmatched junction bases come to 19, with V trimmed by 4 bases and J by 5 bases. The germline V gene (reference sequence) specifies GTSNPN as CDR1 and SVGIG as CDR2. Taken from cysteine to phenylalanine, the CDR3 has 18 residues. The kept DNA is CDR3 alone, 54 bases in frame from the first base. Library method: PCR. Sequencing was carried out with an Illumina HiSeq 2500. TCR libraries were prepared with molecular barcoding, using unique molecular identifiers to normalize TCRbeta repertoire quantification. The public reads were run again by TCRdb, first through fastp at Q25 and then through MiXCR, and only productive beta chains were kept. All rows with the same CDR3 protein become a single entry with the most common DNA and genes. Present in this sample are 190,000 or so distinct CDR3 sequences, roughly 7.5% of which were seen just once. Clones ranked in the top ten supply around 2.7% of the sample.

This clonotype was recorded many times. The specificity of this receptor is unknown. Per-base quality was not reported, and no clone a single base away is much larger than it. The chain was built from TRBV30 and TRBJ2-1; 8 bases in the middle match TRBD1. Sample: PBMCs from the stem cell graft donor, taken from the stem cell graft. This clonotype was sampled from a human donor who donated a stem cell graft to a child with Wiskott-Aldrich syndrome. At the DNA level, the sequence is TGTGCCTGGATCGGGACAGGACATAGGGCAATCGGGGACAATGAGCAGTTCTTC. It translates as CAWIGTGHRAIGDNEQFF.